The next 18 T cell receptor beta chains were all read from a single sample in a study of T cells in Graves' hyperthyroidism and ophthalmopathy (dated by TCRdb to the late 2010s). Libraries were constructed by multiplex PCR. Sequencing was carried out with an Illumina HiSeq 2000. TCR beta CDR3 regions were amplified from RNA transcripts. For the first round of RT-PCR on the TCR CDR3, the HTBI primer set was used together with the Qiagen OneStep RT-PCR kit. Through fastp at Q25 and MiXCR, TCRdb rebuilt clones from the public reads, retaining in-frame beta chains. A single entry per CDR3 protein holds the most common genes and DNA from its merged rows. The table for this sample lists under 700,000 distinct CDR3 sequences; about 45% of them were counted only once. The ten largest clones add up to just under 8.5% of the sample. Sequenced: peripheral blood or thyroid tissue (not recorded which). The receptors stem from a woman aged 18-29 years with Graves' hyperthyroidism. Donor details come from another sample of the same person, matched by shared clones.

Sample share makes this clonotype medium-sized (0.01 to 0.1%). This chain connects TRBV25-1 to TRBJ1-2; TRBD1 might be the D (6 bases). This CDR3 is built from 15 residues. From germline, CDR1 is MGHDK and CDR2 SYGVNS. V lost 2 bases, J lost 6 bases, and 16 bases lay in between. CDR3 DNA sequence: TGTGCCAGCAGTGAAGAGGGGACAAAGGCCAATGGCTACACCTTC. It encodes CASSEEGTKANGYTF.

This clonotype has just one count. This sequence joins TRBV5-8 and TRBJ1-2; possible D gene TRBD1, 6 bases. Trimming shortened V by 5 bases and J by 2 bases, and 16 bases separated the two germline ends. Germline CDR1 reads SGHTS; CDR2 reads YDEGEE. This CDR3 has 15 amino acids. The chain's CDR3 is CASRPGGGKNYGYTF. The CDR3 DNA is TGTGCCAGCAGGCCTGGGGGGGGCAAGAACTATGGCTACACCTTC.

This chain links TRBV20-1 with TRBJ2-5, with D uncertain. The V gene lost 3 bases and the J gene lost 5 bases, with 13 bases spanning the gap. CDR1 is DFQATT, CDR2 SNEGSKA, per germline (reference sequence). CDR3 length: 13 amino acids. The CDR3, as DNA: TGCAGTGCTAGTGAGCGACCACATGAGACCCAGTACTTC. Its protein is CSASERPHETQYF.

The chain has TRBV29-1 and TRBJ1-1; D remains unclear. Trimming shortened V by 8 bases and J by 6 bases, and 13 bases separated the two germline ends. This CDR3 spans 11 amino acids. CDR1 and CDR2 from the germline V gene are SQVTM and ANQGSEA. CDR3 sequence (DNA): TGCAGCTCGGAGATGAGAGCTGAAGCTTTCTTT. Its protein is CSSEMRAEAFF.

The J gene is TRBJ2-2, the V gene TRBV7-8, with no clear D. The germline V gene has CDR1 SGHVS and CDR2 FQNEAQ. V was cut by 3 bases and J by 6 bases, with 14 bases left in between. CDR3 length: 15 amino acids. The CDR3 DNA sequence: TGTGCCAGCAGCTTGGCTCTAGGGCTGGCCGGGGAGCTGTTTTTT. Its protein is CASSLALGLAGELFF.

The chain couples TRBV25-1 to TRBJ1-1; D not certain. CDR3 length: 13 residues. V was trimmed by 8 bases and J by 1 base, leaving 11 bases between them. The germline V gene has CDR1 MGHDK and CDR2 SYGVNS. The CDR3 loop is CASVDRGNTEAFF. As DNA, the CDR3 is TGTGCCAGCGTTGATCGGGGGAACACTGAAGCTTTCTTT.

V is TRBV7-9 and J is TRBJ2-5; the match to TRBD2 covers 9 bases. Germline V gene data show CDR1 as SEHNR and CDR2 as FQNEAQ (reference sequence). This CDR3 is 18 amino acids long. Trimming cost V 5 bases and J 3 bases; bases outside gene matches: 16. The CDR3 sequence: CASSPRELAGGGEETQYF. In DNA form, the CDR3 reads TGTGCCAGCAGCCCCCGGGAGTTGGCGGGAGGGGGGGAAGAGACCCAGTACTTC.

The chain joins TRBV29-1 to TRBJ1-1, with D possibly matching TRBD1 (6 bases). Germline-derived CDR1 and CDR2 are SQVTM and ANQGSEA. The CDR3 runs 13 residues. The CDR3 loop is CSADPQGNTEAFF. The CDR3 DNA reads TGCAGTGCCGATCCACAGGGGAACACTGAAGCTTTCTTT.

This clonotype was counted only a few times. The chain uses TRBV7-9 and TRBJ2-7, with D tentatively TRBD1 (6 bases). Trimming stripped 3 bases from V and 5 bases from J, with 23 bases between. Looked up from germline, CDR1 is SEHNR and CDR2 is FQNEAQ (reference sequence). This CDR3 is built from 17 residues. The CDR3 protein is CASSLIDVGRGYDEQYF. DNA for the CDR3: TGTGCCAGCAGCTTGATCGACGTAGGCAGGGGTTATGACGAGCAGTACTTC.

This clonotype has a handful of counts. This chain connects TRBV10-3 to TRBJ2-5; TRBD1 matches 7 bases. The junction had 9 bases not matched to a gene; V was cut back by 0 bases and J by 5 bases. The CDR3 runs to 16 residues. Germline CDR1 reads ENHRY; CDR2 reads SYGVKD. CDR3: CAISESKNPRGETQYF. The CDR3 nucleotides read TGTGCCATCAGTGAGTCGAAGAACCCCAGGGGGGAGACCCAGTACTTC.

The rearrangement links TRBV29-1 to TRBJ1-2; D is unresolved. The CDR3 is 11 residues long. The V gene's germline CDR1 is SQVTM and CDR2 ANQGSEA. This CDR3 reads CSFRQSYGYTF. CDR3 nucleotides: TGCAGTTTTCGGCAGTCCTATGGCTACACCTTC.

The V and J genes are TRBV10-3 and TRBJ1-6; tentative D call: TRBD1 (5 bases). The CDR3 covers 11 residues. Germline values: CDR1 ENHRY, CDR2 SYGVKD. V was trimmed by 10 bases and J by 11 bases, leaving 12 bases between them. The CDR3 spells CASGDRAPLHF. The CDR3 DNA is TGTGCCAGCGGAGACAGAGCACCCCTCCACTTT.

V is TRBV7-6 and J is TRBJ1-5; tentative D call: TRBD1 (6 bases). The CDR3 consists of 15 residues. Trimming left V 5 bases short and J 5 bases short, with 16 bases between. Germline V gene data show CDR1 as SGHVS and CDR2 as FNYEAQ. The DNA of the CDR3 is TGTGCCAGCAGCCAGTCCGGGTCAGGGGATCAGCCCCAGCATTTT. Protein product: CASSQSGSGDQPQHF. The full variable domain, rest sourced from reference TRBV7-6 and TRBJ1-5, is GAGVSQSPRYKVTKRGQDVALRCDPISGHVSLYWYRQALGQGPEFLTYFNYEAQQDKSGLPNDRFSAERPEGSISTLTIQRTEQRDSAMYRCASSQSGSGDQPQHFGDGTRLSIL.

In its sample, this clonotype was seen once. This chain joins TRBV6-2 or TRBV6-3 and TRBJ1-1; unclear D gene. Looked up from germline, CDR1 is MNHEY and CDR2 is SVGEGT. This CDR3 comprises 16 residues. Deletions cut 0 bases from V and 4 bases from J, with 15 bases between. This CDR3 reads CASSYSINLFFTEAFF. The CDR3 DNA reads TGTGCCAGCAGTTACTCGATCAATTTGTTTTTCACTGAAGCTTTCTTT.

As DNA, the CDR3 is TGTGCCAGCAGCTTTGGGGGACCTAATGAAAAACTGTTTTTT. Amino acid sequence: CASSFGGPNEKLFF. This chain joins TRBV7-9 and TRBJ1-4, with D tentatively TRBD1 (5 bases). The CDR3 covers 14 residues. Germline CDR1 SEHNR, CDR2 FQNEAQ (reference sequence). The V end lost 3 bases, the J end lost 3 bases, and 8 bases lay between the germline ends.

This clonotype came up a few times. The chain is built from TRBV7-8 and TRBJ2-7; 9 nucleotides line up with TRBD1. Germline V CDR1 and CDR2: SGHVS, FQNEAQ. With 5 bases clipped from V and 6 bases from J, the junction kept 2 bases outside the gene matches. The CDR3 totals 12 residues. Here the CDR3 DNA reads TGTGCCAGCAGCCCGGACAGGGGCGAGCAGTACTTC. Translating it yields CASSPDRGEQYF.

This clonotype came up a few times. V usage is TRBV20-1 and J usage is TRBJ1-4, with no clear D. The V gene lost 0 bases and the J gene lost 7 bases, with 9 bases spanning the gap. The germline CDR1 and CDR2 sequences are DFQATT and SNEGSKA (reference sequence). The CDR3 has 13 amino acids. DNA for the CDR3: TGCAGTGCTAGAGACAGGTCAGGTGAAAAACTGTTTTTT. Its translation is CSARDRSGEKLFF.

This clonotype has just a few counts. This chain connects TRBV7-2 to TRBJ1-2, with unresolved D. Germline values: CDR1 SGHTA, CDR2 FQGNSA. V lost 3 bases and J 4 bases, leaving 6 bases between the germline ends. This CDR3 has 12 residues. CDR3 bases: TGTGCCAGCAGCTTGCGGTTCTATGGCTACACCTTC. It specifies CASSLRFYGYTF.